The source of this T cell receptor beta chain is a study of T-cell reconstitution after alpha-beta-depleted transplantation in children. Findings and caveats of the study: Two months or so post-transplant, alpha-beta T cells reportedly derived from several hundred expanded graft clones. Surviving recipient T cells and thymic progenitors underlay high day-60 TCRbeta diversity in some patients. It was newly produced T cells that mostly accounted for T-cell counts and diversity one year after transplant.

This CDR3 region has 16 residues. Looked up from germline, CDR1 is MNHEY and CDR2 is SMNVEV (reference sequence). Trimming took 4 bases from V and 0 from J, leaving 16 bases between them. In its sample, this clonotype was seen a few times. Its antigen is as yet unknown. Unique molecular identifiers were used in preparing the TCRbeta library. TCRdb re-analysed the PCR reads in MiXCR, keeping a single row per CDR3 protein. The sample has more than 300,000 distinct CDR3 sequences; roughly 17% are singletons. J is TRBJ2-7 and V is TRBV27; D possibly uses TRBD1 or TRBD2 (5 bases each). The specimen comprised PBMCs, mostly from graft donor cells, sampled 360 days after TCRalphabeta/CD19-depleted stem cell transplant. This TCR was sampled from a male patient aged 2-15 years who had a stem cell transplant for acute lymphoblastic leukemia, so the T cells may come from the graft donor. The CDR3 loop is CASSYQGPLSSYEQYF. CDR3 nucleotide sequence: TGTGCCAGCAGTTATCAGGGACCGTTGAGCTCCTACGAGCAGTACTTC.